Detailed here is one TCR beta chain. Its antigen is currently not known. Base qualities are not at hand, and no much larger clone is one base apart. Each donor gave one peripheral blood draw, averaging roughly 0.11 L, which was collected into heparinised tubes. Naive, central memory, regulatory and stem cell-like memory CD4+ T cells were sorted on a BD FACSAria II using a panel including CD45RO, CCR7, CD25, CD127, CD95 and CD27. Every sorted population had a purity above 95%. PBMCs were separated immediately by Lymphoprep density gradient centrifugation and were stained directly, without being cultured. Samples were stained and sorted in pairs, with one healthy donor and one patient per experiment, so that batch effects were minimized. The source of the sample is a study of beta chain features in type 1 diabetes (dated by TCRdb to the late 2010s). Describing the broader study: Patients and healthy donors did not differ in mean age, gender distribution, total cell number or subset yield. A total of roughly 98,000,000 sorted cells were examined across all samples, and a strong correlation was observed between cell number per subset and RNA yield. The study compared the TCRB repertoires of sorted circulating CD4+ T cell subsets in recently diagnosed type 1 diabetes patients with those in matched healthy donors. Whereas all 30 or so donors provided naive and central memory subsets, regulatory and stem cell-like memory subsets were isolated from just 8 patients and about 8 healthy donors. What the study reported, not specific to this receptor: A moderate but significant shortening of TCRB CDR3 length was observed in type 1 diabetes patients in all four CD4+ subsets. At VDJ recombination sites, type 1 diabetes patients had fewer insertions and more deleted nucleotides, which implies abnormalities in thymic rearrangement. Naive, central memory and regulatory TCRB repertoires appeared more similar among patients than among healthy donors. Sequencing cDNA rather than genomic DNA could over-represent highly expressing activated cells, although activation and CD3 levels did not differ between groups. Only small numbers of individuals were included in the HLA sub-analyses, which left unresolved whether HLA type had any influence on TCRB rearrangement. Shorter templates might be favored by PCR, yet because patient and control samples were amplified and corrected together, any such skew would affect both groups equally.

The entire isolated RNA was reverse transcribed using the High Capacity cDNA Reverse Transcription Kit, and thus expressed TCRB transcripts were sequenced. Deep immunoSEQ sequencing was applied to naive, central memory and regulatory T cell samples, giving an average of approximately 4 million total reads per sample. Sorted cells were lysed in RLT buffer, and RNA was extracted using DNase-treated RNeasy Micro or Mini kits according to cell number. To prevent cross-contamination, each cell subset was processed individually, whereas patient and healthy donor samples were processed jointly. The immunoSEQ multiplex PCR was used to amplify TCRB sequences from cDNA, yielding 87-bp fragments that span the CDR3 region. Sequencing of the amplicons was performed on the Illumina HiSeq platform. The authors processed their data as follows. Synthetic template baselines were used to correct PCR bias computationally, reads within Hamming distance 2 were collapsed together, and singletons that could not be merged were discarded. Reads were aligned against IMGT so that V, D and J genes, CDR3 length and insertions or deletions at six rearrangement sites could be assigned. Within each subset, clonotype counts were normalized to the number of sorted cells before true diversity and Gini coefficients were calculated with the tcR R package. The overlap coefficient, calculated on TCRB nucleotide sequences, was used to measure repertoire sharing. Out-of-frame TCRB sequences from naive cells were analyzed as a proxy for the pre-selection repertoire. TCRdb mirrors the immuneACCESS table, restricted to in-frame sequences. Some clones are absent from its copies; in checked studies, under half trace to an unresolved V gene, and the reason for the others is unknown. The DNA was the basis for D and trimming; V, J and clone size are from that table. This sample is represented by hundreds of thousands of clones; approximately 11% of them were singletons. The ten top clones hold about 0.018% of the sample.

Its CDR3 holds 15 amino acids, cysteine through phenylalanine. Of all the DNA, just the CDR3 is kept, 45 bases in frame from base 1. V lost 6 bases and J lost 7 bases; the stretch between them is 16 bases long. From the germline V gene, CDR1 is SNHLY and CDR2 is FYNNEI. The material sequenced was naive CD4+ T cells from blood. The sample's cell subset or site label, in plain terms: true naive CD4+ T cells. The V and J segments used are TRBV2 and TRBJ1-6, with TRBD1 tentatively as D gene (5 bases match). This receptor was taken from a man aged 25 to 45 with type 1 diabetes. The CDR3 corresponds to CASREQDGGNSPLHF. The nucleotides read TGTGCCAGCAGAGAACAGGACGGGGGGAATTCACCCCTCCACTTT.